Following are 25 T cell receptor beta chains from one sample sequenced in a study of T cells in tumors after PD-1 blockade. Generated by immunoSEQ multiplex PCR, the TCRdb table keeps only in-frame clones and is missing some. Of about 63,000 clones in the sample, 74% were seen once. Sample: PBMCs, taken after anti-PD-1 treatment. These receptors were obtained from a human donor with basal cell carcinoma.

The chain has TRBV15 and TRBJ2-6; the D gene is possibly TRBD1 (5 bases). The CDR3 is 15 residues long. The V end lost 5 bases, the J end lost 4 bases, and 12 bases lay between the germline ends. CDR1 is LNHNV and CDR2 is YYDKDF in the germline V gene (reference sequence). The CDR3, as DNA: TGTGCCACCAGCGGGTCAGGGTCCGGGGCCAACGTCCTGACTTTC. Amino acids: CATSGSGSGANVLTF.

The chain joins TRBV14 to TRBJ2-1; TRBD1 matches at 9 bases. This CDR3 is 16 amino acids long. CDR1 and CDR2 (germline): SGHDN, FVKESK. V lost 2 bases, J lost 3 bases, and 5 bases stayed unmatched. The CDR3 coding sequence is TGTGCCAGCAGCCAACCCGGGACAGGGATCTACAATGAGCAGTTCTTC. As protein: CASSQPGTGIYNEQFF.

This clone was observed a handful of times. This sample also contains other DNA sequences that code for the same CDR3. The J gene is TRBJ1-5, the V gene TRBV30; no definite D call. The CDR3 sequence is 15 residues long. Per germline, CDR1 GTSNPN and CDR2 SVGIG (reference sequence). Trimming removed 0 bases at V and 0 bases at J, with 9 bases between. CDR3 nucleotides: TGTGCCTGGAGTGTACGGGCAGGTAGCAATCAGCCCCAGCATTTT. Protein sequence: CAWSVRAGSNQPQHF.

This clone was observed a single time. The CDR3 DNA follows: TGTGCCAGCTCACCAGGCGACAGGGGAAATCAGCCCCAGCATTTT. Protein product: CASSPGDRGNQPQHF. The chain recombines TRBV18 with TRBJ1-5; 8 positions match TRBD1. V gave up 2 bases and J gave up 4 bases; unmatched junction bases: 4. The CDR3 covers 15 residues. Germline CDR1 and CDR2: KGHSH and LQKENI.

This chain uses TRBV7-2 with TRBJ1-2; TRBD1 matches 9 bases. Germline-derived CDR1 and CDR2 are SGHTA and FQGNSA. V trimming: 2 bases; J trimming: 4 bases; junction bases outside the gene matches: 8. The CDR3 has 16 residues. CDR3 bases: TGTGCCAGCAGCTTATTGGCACAGGGGGCAGGCTATGGCTACACCTTC. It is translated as CASSLLAQGAGYGYTF.

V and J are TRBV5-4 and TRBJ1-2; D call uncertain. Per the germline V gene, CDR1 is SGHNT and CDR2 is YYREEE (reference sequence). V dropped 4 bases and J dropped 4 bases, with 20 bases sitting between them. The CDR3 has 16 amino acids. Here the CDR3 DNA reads TGTGCCAGCAGCGTGGCCGGGGATATAGCGGGCTATGGCTACACCTTC. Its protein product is CASSVAGDIAGYGYTF.

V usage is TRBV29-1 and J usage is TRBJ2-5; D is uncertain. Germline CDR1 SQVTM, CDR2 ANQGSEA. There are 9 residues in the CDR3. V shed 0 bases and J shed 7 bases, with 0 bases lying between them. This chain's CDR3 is CSVEETQYF. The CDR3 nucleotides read TGCAGCGTTGAAGAGACCCAGTACTTC.

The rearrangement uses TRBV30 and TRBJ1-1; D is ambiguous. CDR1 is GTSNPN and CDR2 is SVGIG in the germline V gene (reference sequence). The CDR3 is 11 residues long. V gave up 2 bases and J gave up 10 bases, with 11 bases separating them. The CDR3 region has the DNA TGTGCCTGGAGTACGACCTGGGGAGCTTTCTTT. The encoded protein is CAWSTTWGAFF.

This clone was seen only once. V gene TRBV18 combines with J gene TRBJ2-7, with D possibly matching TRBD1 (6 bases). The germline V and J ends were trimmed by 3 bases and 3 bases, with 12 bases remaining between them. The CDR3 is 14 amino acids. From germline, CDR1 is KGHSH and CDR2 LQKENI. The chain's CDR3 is CASSPGTNGYEQYF. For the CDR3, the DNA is TGTGCCAGCTCACCTGGGACAAATGGCTACGAGCAGTACTTC.

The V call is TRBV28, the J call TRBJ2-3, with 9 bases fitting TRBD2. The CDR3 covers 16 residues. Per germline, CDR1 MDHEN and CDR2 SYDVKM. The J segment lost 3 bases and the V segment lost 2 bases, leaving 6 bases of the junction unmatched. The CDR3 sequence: CASSLILSGGTDTQYF. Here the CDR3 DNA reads TGTGCCAGCAGTTTAATCCTTAGCGGGGGTACAGATACGCAGTATTTT.

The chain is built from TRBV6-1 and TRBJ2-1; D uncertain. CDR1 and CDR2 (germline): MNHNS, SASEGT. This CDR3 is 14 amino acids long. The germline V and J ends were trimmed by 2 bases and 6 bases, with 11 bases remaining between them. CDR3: CASSEPSWSNEQFF. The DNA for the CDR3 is TGTGCCAGCAGTGAACCCTCCTGGAGCAATGAGCAGTTCTTC.

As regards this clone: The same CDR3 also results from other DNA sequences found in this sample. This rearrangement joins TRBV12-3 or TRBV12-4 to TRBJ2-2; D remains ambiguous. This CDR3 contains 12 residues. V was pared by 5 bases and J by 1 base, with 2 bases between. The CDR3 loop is CASSLNTGELFF. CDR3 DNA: TGTGCCAGCAGTCTGAACACCGGGGAGCTGTTTTTT.

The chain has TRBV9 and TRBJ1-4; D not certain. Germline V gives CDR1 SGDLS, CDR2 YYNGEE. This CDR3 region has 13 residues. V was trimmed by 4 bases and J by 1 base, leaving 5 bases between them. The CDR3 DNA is TGTGCCAGCAGCCCCCAAACTAATGAAAAACTGTTTTTT. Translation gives CASSPQTNEKLFF. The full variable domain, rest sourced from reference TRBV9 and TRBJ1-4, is DSGVTQTPKHLITATGQRVTLRCSPRSGDLSVYWYQQSLDQGLQFLIQYYNGEERAKGNILERFSAQQFPDLHSELNLSSLELGDSALYFCASSPQTNEKLFFGSGTQLSVL.

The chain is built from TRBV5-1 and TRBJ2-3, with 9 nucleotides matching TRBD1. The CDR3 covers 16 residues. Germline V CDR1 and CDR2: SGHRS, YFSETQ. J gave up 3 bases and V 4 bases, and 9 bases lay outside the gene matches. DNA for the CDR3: TGCGCCAGCAGCGCACAACAGGGGGCTTGGACAGATACGCAGTATTTT. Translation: CASSAQQGAWTDTQYF.

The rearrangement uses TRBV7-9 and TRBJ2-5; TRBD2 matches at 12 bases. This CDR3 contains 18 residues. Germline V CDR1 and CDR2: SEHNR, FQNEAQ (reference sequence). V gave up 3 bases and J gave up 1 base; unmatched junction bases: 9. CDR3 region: CASSLRSSGGAPQETQYF. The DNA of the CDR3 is TGTGCCAGCAGCTTGAGGTCTAGCGGGGGGGCCCCCCAAGAGACCCAGTACTTC.

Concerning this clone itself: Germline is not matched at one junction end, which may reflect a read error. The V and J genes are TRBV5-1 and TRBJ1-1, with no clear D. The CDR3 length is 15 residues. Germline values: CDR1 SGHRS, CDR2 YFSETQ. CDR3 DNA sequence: TGCGTCAGCAGCTCGGTACAGCTAATGAACACTGAAGCTTTCTTT. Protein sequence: CVSSSVQLMNTEAFF.

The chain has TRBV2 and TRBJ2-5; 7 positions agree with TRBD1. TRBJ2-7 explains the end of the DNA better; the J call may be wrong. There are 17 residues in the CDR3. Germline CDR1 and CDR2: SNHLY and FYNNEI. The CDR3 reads CASNARITGTATYEQYF. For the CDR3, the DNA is TGTGCCAGCAATGCGCGCATCACCGGGACAGCCACCTACGAGCAGTACTTC.

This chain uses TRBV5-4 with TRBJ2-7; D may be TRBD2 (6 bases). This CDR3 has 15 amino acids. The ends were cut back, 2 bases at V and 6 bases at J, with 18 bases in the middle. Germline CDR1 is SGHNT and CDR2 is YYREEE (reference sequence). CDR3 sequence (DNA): TGTGCCAGCAGCTTAGTGGGCGTAGCCGGGGGCGAGCAGTACTTC. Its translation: CASSLVGVAGGEQYF. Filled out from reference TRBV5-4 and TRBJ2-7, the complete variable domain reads ETGVTQSPTHLIKTRGQQVTLRCSSQSGHNTVSWYQQALGQGPQFIFQYYREEENGRGNFPPRFSGLQFPNYSSELNVNALELDDSALYLCASSLVGVAGGEQYFGPGTRLTVT.

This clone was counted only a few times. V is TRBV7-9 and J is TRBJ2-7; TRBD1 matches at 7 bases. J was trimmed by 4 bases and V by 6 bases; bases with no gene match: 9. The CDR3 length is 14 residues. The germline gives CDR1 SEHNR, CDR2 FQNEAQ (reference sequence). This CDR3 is CASSITGELYEQYF. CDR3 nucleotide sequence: TGTGCCAGCAGTATTACAGGGGAACTTTACGAGCAGTACTTC.

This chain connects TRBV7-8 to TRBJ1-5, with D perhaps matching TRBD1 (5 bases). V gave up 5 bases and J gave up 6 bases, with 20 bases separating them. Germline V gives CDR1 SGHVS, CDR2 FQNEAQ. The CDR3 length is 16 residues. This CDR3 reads CASSPSSGRDGQPQHF. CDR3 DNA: TGTGCCAGCAGCCCGAGTAGTGGCAGGGATGGTCAGCCCCAGCATTTT.

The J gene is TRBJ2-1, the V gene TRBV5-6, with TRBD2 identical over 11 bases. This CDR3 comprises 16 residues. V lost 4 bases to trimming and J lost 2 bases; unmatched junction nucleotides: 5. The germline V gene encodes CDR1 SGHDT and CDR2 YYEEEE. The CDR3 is CASSPGLAGTYNEQFF. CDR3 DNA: TGTGCCAGCAGCCCCGGACTAGCGGGCACCTACAATGAGCAGTTCTTC.

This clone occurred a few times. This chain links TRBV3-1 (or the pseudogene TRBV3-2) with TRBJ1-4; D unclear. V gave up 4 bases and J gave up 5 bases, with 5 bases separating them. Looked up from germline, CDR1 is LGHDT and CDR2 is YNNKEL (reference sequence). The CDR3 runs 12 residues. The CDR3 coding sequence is TGTGCCAGCAGCCTTTTAAATGAAAAACTGTTTTTT. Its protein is CASSLLNEKLFF.

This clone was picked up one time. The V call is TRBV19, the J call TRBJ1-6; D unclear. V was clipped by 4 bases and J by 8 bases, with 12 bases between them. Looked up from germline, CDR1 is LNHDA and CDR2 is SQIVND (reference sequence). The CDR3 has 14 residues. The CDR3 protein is CASSSQGLHSPLHF. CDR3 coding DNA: TGTGCCAGTAGTAGCCAAGGGCTTCATTCACCCCTCCACTTT.

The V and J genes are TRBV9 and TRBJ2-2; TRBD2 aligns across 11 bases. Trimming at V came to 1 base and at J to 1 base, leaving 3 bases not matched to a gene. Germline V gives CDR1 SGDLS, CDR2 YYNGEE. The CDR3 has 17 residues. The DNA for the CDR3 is TGTGCCAGCAGCGTACTTCTAGCGGGGGGGAACACCGGGGAGCTGTTTTTT. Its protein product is CASSVLLAGGNTGELFF.

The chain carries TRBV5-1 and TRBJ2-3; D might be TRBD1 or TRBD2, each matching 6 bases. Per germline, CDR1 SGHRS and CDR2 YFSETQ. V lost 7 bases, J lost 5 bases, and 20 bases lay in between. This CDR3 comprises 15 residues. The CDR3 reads CASGQSGGARDTQYF. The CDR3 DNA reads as TGCGCCAGCGGACAGAGCGGAGGGGCACGAGATACGCAGTATTTT.